Reported below is one T cell receptor (beta chain). Its antigen remains unidentified. The sample comes from a study of radiotherapy plus CTLA-4 blockade in lung cancer. Study details: Among all patients, 15% to 20% showed objective responses, while about 34% had disease control. Study-level points and caveats: Researchers report tumor-derived TCR clones expanding in blood after radiotherapy plus ipilimumab. Together with interferon-beta, which increased in serum after radiation, early dynamic changes in blood T cell clones were reportedly the best predictors of response.

Generated by immunoSEQ multiplex PCR, the TCRdb table keeps only in-frame clones and is missing some. The repertoire includes approximately 40,000 clones, 80% to 90% of them detected once, and less than 25% sits in the top ten. J gave up 2 bases and V 2 bases, and 3 bases lay outside the gene matches. Germline CDR1 and CDR2: MNHEY and SMNVEV (reference sequence). This CDR3 is 15 amino acids long. Focal radiation plus CTLA-4 blockade with ipilimumab was given to patients with chemo-refractory metastatic non-small-cell lung cancer. The source was peripheral blood, collected from a patient treated with radiotherapy plus ipilimumab. The clonotype comes from a human donor with non-small cell lung cancer whose response to radiotherapy plus ipilimumab could not be evaluated. This chain links TRBV27 with TRBJ1-2, with 9 bases aligning to TRBD1. Here the CDR3 reads CASSLRGQGNYGYTF. Here the CDR3 DNA reads TGTGCCAGCAGTTTAAGAGGACAGGGGAACTATGGCTACACCTTC.